This passage covers 3 T cell receptor beta chains from one sample sequenced in a study of shared clonotypes between healthy human individuals. Profiling relied on immunoSEQ multiplex PCR, and the TCRdb table lists in-frame clones only, not all of them. The repertoire has about 320,000 clones, over 75% of them found once; the top ten carry roughly 17%. Sequenced material: memory CD8+ T cells sorted from blood. The subset is: CD45RO+ cells pooled with CCR7-negative TemRA cells. The receptors were sampled from a man aged 18 to 30 in good health.

This clone was detected once. This rearrangement joins TRBV7-9 to TRBJ2-7; no clear D. CDR1 and CDR2 from the germline V gene are SEHNR and FQNEAQ (reference sequence). The V gene lost 2 bases and the J gene lost 1 base, with 9 bases spanning the gap. This CDR3 has 14 residues. The CDR3 DNA is TGTGCCAGCAGCTTACTAGAGTCGTCCTACGAGCAGTACTTC. Translating gives CASSLLESSYEQYF.

The genes are TRBV10-3 and TRBJ2-7; D gene ambiguous. V gave up 10 bases and J gave up 3 bases, with 19 bases separating them. There are 14 residues in the CDR3. Germline CDR1 reads ENHRY; CDR2 reads SYGVKD. The DNA of the CDR3 is TGTGCCACCACCCACACTCGATTCTTCTACGAGCAGTACTTC. Translation gives CATTHTRFFYEQYF.

The CDR3 protein is CASSQPGQGFFYEQYF. The CDR3 region has the DNA TGTGCCAGCTCACAACCGGGACAGGGGTTTTTCTACGAGCAGTACTTC. The genes are TRBV18 and TRBJ2-7; 10 nucleotides line up with TRBD1. V shed 4 bases, J shed 3 bases, and the junction held 9 bases outside the gene matches. The CDR3 runs 16 residues. Germline V lookup: CDR1 KGHSH, CDR2 LQKENI.